This TCR beta chain was sequenced during a study of OX40 agonist ivuxolimab in advanced cancers. Study details: Partial response was recorded in three patients: one hepatocellular carcinoma and two cutaneous melanoma cases.

Study-wide results and limits: Determination of antigen specificity was not performed for the expanded peripheral T cells.

Trimming took 5 bases from V and 8 from J, leaving 13 bases between them. In germline, CDR1 is SGHTA, CDR2 FQGNSA. The CDR3 length is 13 residues. The sample holds one count of this clone. The antigen is not known. Assay used: immunoSEQ multiplex PCR; TCRdb lists only in-frame clones, some missing. The table shows some 67,000 clones, with 88% occurring only once. The genes are TRBV7-2 and TRBJ2-1; D unresolved. The sample in question was CD4+ or CD8+ T cells sorted from blood, obtained in a trial of the OX40 agonist ivuxolimab. This clonotype originated in an adult with an advanced solid tumor such as melanoma, head and neck, liver or kidney cancer. The CDR3 bases are TGTGCCAGCAGCCAGAGTCCCACAGATGAGCAGTTCTTC. It is translated as CASSQSPTDEQFF.